These 26 T cell receptor beta chains were sequenced from one sample in a study of regulatory T cells in long-lasting Graves disease. Construction of the TCR beta libraries employed iRepertoire HTBI primers in conjunction with Arm-PCR of CDR3 regions. TCRdb processed the multiplex PCR reads anew with MiXCR; each CDR3 protein has one entry. The sample has a few hundred thousand distinct CDR3 sequences, approximately 19% seen once; the top ten hold around 11%. The time point here: newly diagnosed GD, antithyroid drugs for less than 3 months. RNA from PBMCs was the source of the TCR library. The same sample was also studied in work on T cells in Graves' hyperthyroidism and ophthalmopathy.

The sequencing used peripheral blood mononuclear cells (PBMCs), collected at new diagnosis, from a patient treated with antithyroid drugs. The source of these receptors is a woman aged 30 to 39 with Graves disease.

This clonotype has a count of ten or more. The V and J genes are TRBV6-2 or TRBV6-3 and TRBJ2-5; D possibly corresponds to TRBD2 (6 bases). This CDR3 spans 17 amino acids. The V end was cut by 5 bases, the J end by 2 bases, with 21 bases between. Per the germline V gene, CDR1 is MNHEY and CDR2 is SVGEGT. CDR3 DNA: TGTGCCAGCAGTCGAACCCCACGCGGGGTGAAACAAGAGACCCAGTACTTC. This translates into CASSRTPRGVKQETQYF.

This clonotype was detected ten times or more. The V gene is TRBV4-2, the J gene TRBJ2-7; 9 bases are a match to TRBD2. The J segment lost 7 bases and the V segment lost 3 bases, leaving 13 bases of the junction unmatched. The germline gives CDR1 LGHNA, CDR2 YNFKEQ. The CDR3 is made up of 16 amino acids. In nucleotides, the CDR3 is TGTGCCAGCAGCCAGCGGACTAGCGCCCAGGGGAAAGAGCAGTACTTC. Protein product: CASSQRTSAQGKEQYF.

The table lists this clonotype with many counts. The chain carries TRBV2 and TRBJ1-1; D not resolved. Germline V gives CDR1 SNHLY, CDR2 FYNNEI. Trimming removed 0 bases from V and 5 bases from J, with 22 bases in between. The length of the CDR3 is 18 residues. The CDR3: CASSEALQESPLETEAFF. The CDR3, as DNA: TGTGCCAGCAGTGAAGCGCTTCAGGAGTCCCCCCTTGAGACTGAAGCTTTCTTT.

Many counts were recorded for this clonotype. In DNA, the CDR3 is TGCAGTGCTAGAGATAGACTATTTCTCTGGGATACGCAGTATTTT. It is translated as CSARDRLFLWDTQYF. The genes are TRBV20-1 and TRBJ2-3; D is perhaps TRBD2 (5 bases). Germline loops: CDR1 DFQATT, CDR2 SNEGSKA (reference sequence). The CDR3 totals 15 residues. V gave up 0 bases and J gave up 6 bases, with 16 bases separating them.

The J gene is TRBJ2-1, the V gene TRBV28, with TRBD2 matching 14 bases. The CDR3 runs 19 residues. V shed 7 bases, J shed 4 bases, and the junction held 15 bases outside the gene matches. Germline V gene sequence: CDR1 MDHEN, CDR2 SYDVKM. The CDR3 here is CASIPVRLAGGGPYNEQFF. The CDR3 DNA is TGTGCCAGCATCCCTGTCCGACTAGCGGGGGGGGGACCTTACAATGAGCAGTTCTTC.

This clonotype was recorded at least ten times. This chain joins TRBV18 and TRBJ1-1; D remains ambiguous. Trimming left V 5 bases short and J 7 bases short, with 8 bases between. The CDR3 is 11 residues long. Per germline, CDR1 KGHSH and CDR2 LQKENI. CDR3 residues: CASSTSYEAFF. As DNA, the CDR3 is TGTGCCAGCTCAACTAGCTATGAAGCTTTCTTT.

This clonotype appeared many times. V gene TRBV3-1 combines with J gene TRBJ1-3, with D maybe TRBD1 (6 bases). From germline, CDR1 is LGHDT and CDR2 YNNKEL (reference sequence). Trimming left V 1 base short and J 0 bases short, with 10 bases between. The CDR3 spans 16 residues. The CDR3 nucleotides read TGTGCCAGCAGCCAAGCCGGGGGGGCCTCTGGAAACACCATATATTTT. This translates into CASSQAGGASGNTIYF.

This clonotype was counted ten times or more. The gene calls are TRBV5-4 and TRBJ2-3, with 9 bases matching TRBD1. This CDR3 region has 16 residues. V lost 0 bases, J lost 4 bases, and 6 bases stayed unmatched. CDR1 and CDR2 (germline): SGHNT, YYREEE (reference sequence). The CDR3 here is CASSLATRQGADTQYF. Here the CDR3 DNA reads TGTGCCAGCAGCTTGGCCACGAGACAGGGGGCAGATACGCAGTATTTT.

This clonotype came up many times. The J gene is TRBJ1-6, the V gene TRBV6-2 or TRBV6-3; D might be TRBD1 (5 bases). V was pared by 4 bases and J by 10 bases, with 14 bases between. This CDR3 has 14 amino acids. Germline lookup yields CDR1 MNHEY and CDR2 SVGEGT. As DNA, the CDR3 is TGTGCCAGCAGTTTGACAGATAAGGGATCACCCCTCCACTTT. Translation gives CASSLTDKGSPLHF.

In its sample, this clonotype was seen many times. This chain connects TRBV19 to TRBJ2-1; 11 bases align to TRBD2. Germline V gene lookup returns CDR1 LNHDA and CDR2 SQIVND (reference sequence). V gave up 5 bases and J gave up 7 bases; unmatched junction bases: 10. This CDR3 is 16 amino acids long. CDR3 sequence (DNA): TGTGCCAGTAGTGCGACTAGCGGGACGCCCTTGAATGAGCAGTTCTTC. Protein product: CASSATSGTPLNEQFF.

This clonotype was observed many times. V is TRBV28 and J is TRBJ2-7, with TRBD1 matching 7 bases. The germline CDR1 and CDR2 sequences are MDHEN and SYDVKM. The CDR3 sequence is 17 residues long. Trimming cost V 4 bases and J 3 bases; bases outside gene matches: 15. CDR3 sequence: CASSYLVGGSRVYEQYF. Written as DNA, the CDR3 is TGTGCCAGCAGTTACTTGGTAGGGGGCTCGCGGGTCTACGAGCAGTACTTC.

This clonotype was recorded at least ten times. The chain has TRBV5-6 and TRBJ2-5; TRBD1 might be the D (5 bases). V lost 4 bases and J 3 bases, leaving 13 bases between the germline ends. The CDR3 sequence is 14 residues long. Germline CDR1 and CDR2: SGHDT and YYEEEE. The DNA of the CDR3 is TGTGCCAGCAGCCTACGGACAAACAAAGAGACCCAGTACTTC. Residues: CASSLRTNKETQYF.

This rearrangement joins TRBV29-1 to TRBJ1-1; a possible D gene is TRBD1 (6 bases). Trimming left V 7 bases short and J 5 bases short, with 17 bases between. This CDR3 spans 13 amino acids. Germline-derived CDR1 and CDR2 are SQVTM and ANQGSEA. The DNA for the CDR3 is TGCAGCGGTCAGACAGGACAGCTTACTGAAGCTTTCTTT. It yields the protein CSGQTGQLTEAFF. The full variable domain, its missing parts supplied by reference TRBV29-1 and TRBJ1-1, is SAVISQKPSRDICQRGTSLTIQCQVDSQVTMMFWYRQQPGQSLTLIATANQGSEATYESGFVIDKFPISRPNLTFSTLTVSNMSPEDSSIYLCSGQTGQLTEAFFGQGTRLTVV.

This clonotype has ten or more counts. CDR3 coding DNA: TGTGCCAGCAGGGACCTGGACCGGGACACTGAAGCTTTCTTT. Encoded protein: CASRDLDRDTEAFF. The chain is built from TRBV2 and TRBJ1-1; D is unresolved. V shed 6 bases and J shed 3 bases, with 14 bases lying between them. The CDR3 has 14 amino acids. CDR1 and CDR2 from the germline V gene are SNHLY and FYNNEI.

The gene calls are TRBV15 and TRBJ2-5, with TRBD2 matching over 10 bases. There are 17 residues in the CDR3. The germline gives CDR1 LNHNV, CDR2 YYDKDF (reference sequence). The trim removed 0 bases at V and 2 bases at J, leaving 6 bases unmatched. The CDR3 coding sequence is TGTGCCACCAGCAGAGATGAAGGACTAGCGGCACAAGAGACCCAGTACTTC. Translating it yields CATSRDEGLAAQETQYF.

In the case of this clonotype: A much larger clone differs by one base, so this may be a read error. The J gene is TRBJ1-1, the V gene TRBV6-1, with D maybe TRBD1 (5 bases). The V and J ends lost 5 bases and 4 bases respectively, with 14 bases between them. The CDR3 length is 14 residues. CDR1 MNHNS and CDR2 SASEGT come from the germline V gene. The CDR3 bases are TGTGCCAGCAGTCGGGGCTTTATGAGCACTGAAGCTTTCTTT. Encoded protein: CASSRGFMSTEAFF.

This clonotype was counted ten times or more. This chain joins TRBV5-1 and TRBJ1-2, with TRBD1 as a possible D gene (5 bases). With 4 bases removed from V and 4 bases from J, the gap between germline ends came to 17 bases. This CDR3 is 15 amino acids long. Germline CDR1 reads SGHRS; CDR2 reads YFSETQ. CDR3 region: CASSPKTVHPYGYTF. Here the CDR3 DNA reads TGCGCCAGCAGCCCAAAGACAGTACACCCCTATGGCTACACCTTC.

This clonotype was seen at least ten times. The chain carries TRBV20-1 and TRBJ1-4; D unresolved. This CDR3 is 14 amino acids long. V lost 1 base and J lost 0, with 6 bases in between. In germline, CDR1 is DFQATT, CDR2 SNEGSKA (reference sequence). CDR3 nucleotides: TGCAGTGCTAGAGGCGGCTCAACTAATGAAAAACTGTTTTTT. Its protein product is CSARGGSTNEKLFF.

This clonotype came up a few times. The V gene is TRBV5-4, the J gene TRBJ1-2; D gene uncertain. CDR3 length equals 13 residues. V shed 0 bases and J shed 8 bases, with 11 bases lying between them. Germline assignment: CDR1 SGHNT and CDR2 YYREEE (reference sequence). The CDR3 sequence is CASSLVTVEGYTF. The CDR3 nucleotides read TGTGCCAGCAGCTTGGTAACGGTTGAAGGCTACACCTTC.

There are many counts of this clonotype. This chain links TRBV30 with TRBJ2-6; D remains ambiguous. Germline V gene data show CDR1 as GTSNPN and CDR2 as SVGIG (reference sequence). The CDR3 is 13 amino acids. Trimming stripped 4 bases from V and 5 bases from J, with 9 bases between. The CDR3 DNA reads as TGTGCCTGGACAAGCCTCTGGGCCAACGTCCTGACTTTC. This sequence encodes CAWTSLWANVLTF.

Turning to this clonotype: A far larger clone is just one base off, so this is likely a read error. V and J are TRBV6-2 or TRBV6-3 and TRBJ2-5, with no clear D. V was pared by 7 bases and J by 5 bases, with 17 bases between. The CDR3 has 14 residues. Per the germline V gene, CDR1 is MNHEY and CDR2 is SVGEGT. CDR3 nucleotides: TGTGCCAGCACCCCCACGACCGTGGGGGAGACCCAGTACTTC. Protein product: CASTPTTVGETQYF.

This clonotype has at least ten counts. The chain uses TRBV6-2 or TRBV6-3 and TRBJ2-3, with D hard to call. The CDR3 length is 14 residues. Germline V gene lookup returns CDR1 MNHEY and CDR2 SVGEGT. The V gene lost 10 bases and the J gene lost 1 base, with 15 bases spanning the gap. The CDR3 loop reads CATLSSTGTDTQYF. The CDR3 DNA is TGTGCCACCCTGTCTTCGACTGGCACAGATACGCAGTATTTT.

In this sample, this clonotype turned up many times. The rearrangement uses TRBV2 and TRBJ2-5, with 10 bases that match TRBD2. Germline-derived CDR1 and CDR2 are SNHLY and FYNNEI. The ends lost 4 bases at V and 3 bases at J; junction bases unmatched: 8. This CDR3 has 16 amino acids. This CDR3 reads CASSGRLAGDEETQYF. The CDR3 DNA is TGTGCCAGCAGTGGTCGCCTAGCGGGAGATGAAGAGACCCAGTACTTC.

As concerns this clonotype: Given a much more abundant clone one base away, this may be a read error. CDR3 region: CASSPSWRDNEQLF. The CDR3 region has the DNA TGTGCCAGCAGCCCCAGCTGGAGGGACAATGAGCAGCTCTTC. The chain employs TRBV11-3 and TRBJ2-1, with D possibly being TRBD1 or TRBD2 (6 bases each). This CDR3 contains 14 residues. CDR1 and CDR2 from the germline V gene are SGHNT and YENEEA.

This clonotype has a count of ten or more. The chain joins TRBV7-3 to TRBJ2-3; D gene ambiguous. CDR1 and CDR2 from the germline V gene are SGHTA and FQGTGA. Trimming removed 8 bases at V and 6 bases at J, with 9 bases between. There are 11 residues in the CDR3. CDR3 residues: CASRESDTQYF. CDR3 sequence (DNA): TGTGCCAGCCGAGAAAGTGATACGCAGTATTTT.

This chain connects TRBV7-8 to TRBJ2-7, with D possibly being TRBD1 or TRBD2 (5 bases each). The CDR3 totals 14 residues. Between the trimmed V and J ends, which lost 1 base and 3 bases, there was a span of 10 bases. CDR1 and CDR2 (germline): SGHVS, FQNEAQ. The CDR3 is CASSLGRTNYEQYF. The CDR3 region has the DNA TGTGCCAGCAGCTTAGGGAGGACAAACTACGAGCAGTACTTC.